This passage covers 16 T cell receptor beta chains from one sample sequenced in a study of Ad26.COV2.S vaccination and SARS-CoV-2 variants. Some clones are missing from TCRdb's copy, which holds only in-frame ones; the method was immunoSEQ multiplex PCR. Counted here are approximately 460,000 clones, 80% to 90% occurring once; the ten biggest clones make up 1.7%. Described treatment: roughly 19 received Ad26.COV2.S at low or high dose, single or two shots; about five received placebo; per-sample allocation not given. Sampling took place 63 days after the first vaccine or placebo injection. Sequenced material: peripheral blood, taken in a trial of Ad26.COV2.S vaccine versus placebo. Source of these receptors: a person between 18 and 65 years old who received the Ad26.COV2.S COVID-19 vaccine or a placebo.

J is TRBJ1-1 and V is TRBV15; D is uncertain. V lost 3 bases and J lost 0, with 5 bases in between. CDR3 length: 13 amino acids. CDR1 and CDR2 (germline): LNHNV, YYDKDF (reference sequence). Here the CDR3 reads CATSSKLNTEAFF. The CDR3, as DNA: TGTGCCACCAGCAGCAAGTTGAACACTGAAGCTTTCTTT.

The chain recombines TRBV28 with TRBJ2-2, with D maybe TRBD2 (5 bases). Germline loops: CDR1 MDHEN, CDR2 SYDVKM. V lost 4 bases and J lost 7, with 19 bases in between. The CDR3 covers 16 residues. This CDR3 is CASSSVIGLTGGELFF. CDR3 nucleotide sequence: TGTGCCAGCAGTTCCGTCATAGGACTTACGGGCGGGGAGCTGTTTTTT.

The J gene is TRBJ1-1, the V gene TRBV25-1, with D possibly matching TRBD1 (6 bases). Trimming stripped 4 bases from V and 1 base from J, with 16 bases between. Germline CDR1 reads MGHDK; CDR2 reads SYGVNS. The CDR3 has 16 amino acids. The CDR3 region is CASSARTGHQNTEAFF. The CDR3 region has the DNA TGTGCCAGCAGTGCCCGGACGGGACACCAGAACACTGAAGCTTTCTTT.

The chain combines TRBV7-6 with TRBJ1-1, with D possibly being TRBD1 (6 bases). V dropped 1 base and J dropped 0 bases, with 27 bases sitting between them. The germline V gene encodes CDR1 SGHVS and CDR2 FNYEAQ. The length of the CDR3 is 21 residues. In DNA form, the CDR3 reads TGTGCCAGCAGCTTAGGCCCGGGCGCCACAGGGCTGATCAAAATGAACACTGAAGCTTTCTTT. It codes for CASSLGPGATGLIKMNTEAFF.

The V gene is TRBV28, the J gene TRBJ1-1; D is possibly TRBD1 (5 bases). This CDR3 is 14 amino acids long. In germline, CDR1 is MDHEN, CDR2 SYDVKM. Trimming removed 4 bases at V and 5 bases at J, with 14 bases between. The CDR3 sequence: CASSSPGPWTEAFF. For the CDR3, the DNA is TGTGCCAGCAGTTCTCCGGGACCCTGGACTGAAGCTTTCTTT. The full variable domain, with the rest looked up from reference TRBV28 and TRBJ1-1, is DVKVTQSSRYLVKRTGEKVFLECVQDMDHENMFWYRQDPGLGLRLIYFSYDVKMKEKGDIPEGYSVSREKKERFSLILESASTNQTSMYLCASSSPGPWTEAFFGQGTRLTVV.

This sequence joins TRBV7-9 and TRBJ2-1; the match to TRBD1 covers 7 bases. The J segment lost 0 bases and the V segment lost 5 bases, leaving 4 bases of the junction unmatched. The V gene's germline CDR1 is SEHNR and CDR2 FQNEAQ (reference sequence). The CDR3 totals 15 residues. The CDR3 nucleotides are TGTGCCAGCAGCGACAGGGACCGCTCCTACAATGAGCAGTTCTTC. Amino acids: CASSDRDRSYNEQFF.

This chain joins TRBV28 and TRBJ2-1, with D possibly TRBD1 on 5 matching bases. The ends were cut back, 7 bases at V and 5 bases at J, with 18 bases in the middle. This CDR3 spans 15 amino acids. The germline V gene encodes CDR1 MDHEN and CDR2 SYDVKM. The CDR3 protein is CASTQGDLRNNEQFF. In DNA, the CDR3 is TGTGCCAGCACCCAGGGTGATCTCCGGAACAATGAGCAGTTCTTC.

The rearrangement uses TRBV6-5 and TRBJ2-7, with a weak D call TRBD2 (5 bases). This CDR3 region has 12 residues. Deletions cut 5 bases from V and 6 bases from J, with 11 bases between. The germline CDR1 and CDR2 sequences are MNHEY and SVGAGI. CDR3 amino acids: CASSRGPGEQYF. The DNA of the CDR3 is TGTGCCAGCAGTCGGGGTCCAGGCGAGCAGTACTTC.

This sequence joins TRBV5-1 and TRBJ1-1; D unresolved. The CDR3 is 11 residues long. From germline, CDR1 is SGHRS and CDR2 YFSETQ. Trimming removed 4 bases at V and 1 base at J, with 2 bases between. CDR3 protein: CASSQNTEAFF. The CDR3 DNA is TGCGCCAGCAGCCAGAACACTGAAGCTTTCTTT.

The chain carries TRBV6-1 and TRBJ2-7, with 9 nucleotides matching TRBD2. Germline V gives CDR1 MNHNS, CDR2 SASEGT. J gave up 2 bases and V 2 bases, and 10 bases lay outside the gene matches. The CDR3 sequence is 17 residues long. CDR3 protein: CASSEREAGGSTYEQYF. The CDR3 bases are TGTGCCAGCAGTGAAAGGGAAGCGGGAGGATCAACCTACGAGCAGTACTTC.

The chain's CDR3 is CASSDIGGAHEQYF. The CDR3 nucleotides are TGTGCCAGCAGCGACATCGGGGGGGCACACGAGCAGTACTTC. The chain couples TRBV11-2 to TRBJ2-7, with 8 bases aligning to TRBD2. The V and J ends lost 5 bases and 5 bases, in that order; junction bases with no gene match: 8. The CDR3 sequence is 14 residues long. Germline-derived CDR1 and CDR2 are SGHAT and FQNNGV.

This clone was observed a few times. In nucleotides, the CDR3 is TGTGCCAGCAGTTTTAGTAGCGGGGGTGTTGAGCAGTTCTTC. It translates to CASSFSSGGVEQFF. The chain joins TRBV6-6 to TRBJ2-1; TRBD2 aligns across 9 bases. The V and J ends lost 4 bases and 9 bases, in that order; junction bases with no gene match: 7. The CDR3 has 14 amino acids. Germline CDR1 MNHNY, CDR2 SVGAGI (reference sequence).

V usage is TRBV9 and J usage is TRBJ2-5, with 15 bases aligning to TRBD2. The CDR3 runs 18 residues. Per germline, CDR1 SGDLS and CDR2 YYNGEE. The junction had 5 bases not matched to a gene; V was cut back by 0 bases and J by 2 bases. The CDR3 DNA reads as TGTGCCAGCAGCGTAGGCGTCGGACTAGCGGGAGGGCAAGAGACCCAGTACTTC. Translation: CASSVGVGLAGGQETQYF.

The chain carries TRBV28 and TRBJ1-5; D is ambiguous. The CDR3 has 15 amino acids. Germline-derived CDR1 and CDR2 are MDHEN and SYDVKM. Trimming removed 2 bases at V and 0 bases at J, with 8 bases between. The CDR3 DNA reads TGTGCCAGCAGTTTAGGAAGTCATAGCAATCAGCCCCAGCATTTT. This sequence encodes CASSLGSHSNQPQHF.

The rearrangement links TRBV9 to TRBJ1-1; tentatively, D is TRBD1 (5 bases). V dropped 3 bases and J dropped 4 bases, with 13 bases sitting between them. Germline V gene sequence: CDR1 SGDLS, CDR2 YYNGEE. The CDR3 consists of 14 residues. CDR3 residues: CASSGPGGSTEAFF. CDR3 nucleotides: TGTGCCAGCAGCGGCCCCGGGGGGTCCACTGAAGCTTTCTTT. The full variable domain, completed using reference TRBV9 and TRBJ1-1, is DSGVTQTPKHLITATGQRVTLRCSPRSGDLSVYWYQQSLDQGLQFLIQYYNGEERAKGNILERFSAQQFPDLHSELNLSSLELGDSALYFCASSGPGGSTEAFFGQGTRLTVV.

Concerning this clone itself: Other DNA sequences of this sample code for an identical CDR3. The genes are TRBV18 and TRBJ1-1, with 7 nucleotides matching TRBD1. The germline V gene has CDR1 KGHSH and CDR2 LQKENI. This CDR3 is 12 amino acids long. The V segment lost 3 bases and the J segment 7 bases; nucleotides outside the gene matches: 2. Here the CDR3 DNA reads TGTGCCAGCTCACCCGACAGGGTTGAAGCTTTCTTT. The encoded protein is CASSPDRVEAFF.